The clone carrying this T cell receptor (beta chain) has just one count. Its antigen is unknown. Per the germline V gene, CDR1 is MGHRA and CDR2 is YSYEKL. The length of the CDR3 is 16 residues. J gave up 4 bases and V 3 bases, and 11 bases lay outside the gene matches. Sequencing was performed with immunoSEQ multiplex PCR; in TCRdb, only in-frame clones are kept and a portion is missing. The sample yields 52,000 or so clones, around 80% seen once. This record comes from a study of a mutant IDH1 vaccine in newly diagnosed glioma. Study in general: Antecedent treatment encompassed radiotherapy, temozolomide, or their combination; the majority received both.

Time point: week 23, last vaccination. In every dose of vaccine, 300 ug of mutant IDH1 20-mer peptide was given alongside topical imiquimod. The starting material was PBMCs, obtained from a glioma patient whose treatment included an IDH1 peptide vaccine. The TCR was taken from a woman aged 35 to 49 with glioma. Some clones in this sample may be carry-over from other donors' samples. This sequence joins TRBV4-1 and TRBJ1-2; 7 bases line up with TRBD1. CDR3 loop: CASSHAETGFSYGYTF. The CDR3 DNA follows: TGCGCCAGCAGCCACGCCGAGACAGGGTTTTCCTATGGCTACACCTTC.